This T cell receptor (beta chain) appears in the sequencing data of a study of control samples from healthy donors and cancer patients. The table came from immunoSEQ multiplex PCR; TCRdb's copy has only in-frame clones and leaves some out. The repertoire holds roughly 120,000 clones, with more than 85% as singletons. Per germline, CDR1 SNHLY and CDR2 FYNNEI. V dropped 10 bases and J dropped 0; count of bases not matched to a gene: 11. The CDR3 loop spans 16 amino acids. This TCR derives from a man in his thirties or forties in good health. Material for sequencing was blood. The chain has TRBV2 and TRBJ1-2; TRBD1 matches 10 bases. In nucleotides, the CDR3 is TGTGCCACCAGCCATCTGACAGGGGGCTCTAACTATGGCTACACCTTC. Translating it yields CATSHLTGGSNYGYTF.